These 17 T cell receptor beta chains came from one sample sequenced in a study of T cell responses to AZD1222 COVID-19 vaccine. Libraries were prepared by immunoSEQ multiplex PCR; TCRdb keeps only in-frame clonotypes and omits some of them. The sample lists about 120,000 clones, approximately 87% seen once, with more than 10% in the top ten. Sample: peripheral blood, taken on day 0 of AZD1222 vaccination. Source of these receptors: an adult in good health.

The chain recombines TRBV4-2 with TRBJ2-2; a possible D gene is TRBD2 (6 bases). This CDR3 is 14 amino acids long. The germline V and J ends were trimmed by 7 bases and 2 bases, with 11 bases remaining between them. CDR1 and CDR2 from the germline V gene are LGHNA and YNFKEQ. The CDR3 DNA sequence: TGTGCCAGCACCTATGGACTAAACACCGGGGAGCTGTTTTTT. Encoded protein: CASTYGLNTGELFF.

The rearrangement links TRBV28 to TRBJ1-4; D is perhaps TRBD1 (5 bases). Per germline, CDR1 MDHEN and CDR2 SYDVKM. The CDR3 is 14 residues long. The V end was cut by 6 bases, the J end by 7 bases, with 15 bases between. The CDR3 nucleotides read TGTGCCAGCAGCCGGACCGGGACGCTTGAAAAACTGTTTTTT. Its protein product is CASSRTGTLEKLFF.

This clone was picked up one time. The V gene is TRBV3-1 (or the pseudogene TRBV3-2), the J gene TRBJ2-5, with 16 bases lining up with TRBD2. V lost 4 bases and J lost 2; bases outside the gene matches: 4. The V gene's germline CDR1 is LGHDT and CDR2 YNNKEL (reference sequence). This CDR3 has 17 residues. CDR3 nucleotides: TGTGCCAGCAGCCCGGGACTAGCGGGAGGGGGTCAAGAGACCCAGTACTTC. As protein: CASSPGLAGGGQETQYF.

This clone occurred once. This rearrangement joins TRBV4-2 to TRBJ1-1; TRBD1 aligns across 7 bases. Trimming at V came to 4 bases and at J to 1 base, leaving 6 bases not matched to a gene. Germline assignment: CDR1 LGHNA and CDR2 YNFKEQ. The CDR3 runs 15 residues. The CDR3 is CASSLTQGENTEAFF. CDR3 nucleotide sequence: TGTGCCAGCAGCCTAACTCAGGGGGAGAACACTGAAGCTTTCTTT.

The gene calls are TRBV3-1 (or the pseudogene TRBV3-2) and TRBJ2-7; a weak D match, TRBD2 (5 bases). The length of the CDR3 is 14 residues. Germline V gives CDR1 LGHDT, CDR2 YNNKEL (reference sequence). With 2 bases removed from V and 3 bases from J, the gap between germline ends came to 11 bases. CDR3 residues: CASSQTGNFYEQYF. The CDR3 coding sequence is TGTGCCAGCAGCCAAACCGGGAACTTCTACGAGCAGTACTTC.

The chain uses TRBV28 and TRBJ1-6; possible D gene TRBD1, 5 bases. The CDR3 extends over 14 amino acids. Germline CDR1 is MDHEN and CDR2 is SYDVKM. V was shortened by 5 bases and J by 14 bases, with 19 bases between the two germline ends. The CDR3 DNA sequence: TGTGCCAGCAGTGTTACAGCGGTTCCGGGGGCCCTCCACTTT. Translating gives CASSVTAVPGALHF.

This chain uses TRBV7-2 with TRBJ1-6; D unclear. V lost 5 bases, J lost 3 bases, and 11 bases lay in between. Germline CDR1 reads SGHTA; CDR2 reads FQGNSA. This CDR3 contains 15 residues. The CDR3 loop is CASSPPGDYNSPLHF. The CDR3 bases are TGTGCCAGCAGCCCCCCCGGGGACTATAATTCACCCCTCCACTTT. Filled out from reference TRBV7-2 and TRBJ1-6, the complete variable domain reads GAGVSQSPSNKVTEKGKDVELRCDPISGHTALYWYRQSLGQGLEFLIYFQGNSAPDKSGLPSDRFSAERTGGSVSTLTIQRTQQEDSAVYLCASSPPGDYNSPLHFGNGTRLTVT.

The chain carries TRBV11-3 and TRBJ2-2; D is perhaps TRBD2 (6 bases). Germline V gene lookup returns CDR1 SGHNT and CDR2 YENEEA. The CDR3 is 15 residues long. The ends were cut back, 1 base at V and 3 bases at J, with 9 bases in the middle. The CDR3 DNA reads as TGTGCCAGCAGCTTAGCGGGAGCGGACACCGGGGAGCTGTTTTTT. The encoded protein is CASSLAGADTGELFF.

The chain couples TRBV12-3 or TRBV12-4 to TRBJ1-6, with TRBD1 identical over 11 bases. V shed 6 bases and J 13 bases; nucleotides not matched to a gene: 5. CDR3 length: 13 amino acids. The CDR3, as DNA: TGTGCCAGCAGGGGACAGGGGGTTGGTCCCCTCCACTTT. Translating gives CASRGQGVGPLHF.

This clone appeared a single time. CDR3 amino acids: CASSQGGRQNEQFF. The CDR3 DNA sequence: TGCGCCAGCAGCCAAGGAGGTCGGCAGAATGAGCAGTTCTTC. The chain employs TRBV4-3 and TRBJ2-1; D is ambiguous. V was clipped by 1 base and J by 7 bases, with 11 bases between them. CDR1 and CDR2 from the germline V gene are LGHNA and YSLEER. This CDR3 is 14 amino acids long.

V is TRBV24-1 and J is TRBJ2-3, with TRBD1 as a possible D gene (7 bases). The CDR3 contains 15 residues. V was trimmed by 5 bases and J by 5 bases, leaving 16 bases between them. Germline values: CDR1 KGHDR, CDR2 SFDVKD. The CDR3 DNA reads TGTGCCACCAGTGCCGCGACAGGGCGGGGAGATACGCAGTATTTT. Amino acids: CATSAATGRGDTQYF.

The rearrangement joins TRBV14 to TRBJ2-7; D is possibly TRBD2 (5 bases). The CDR3 has 13 amino acids. Germline lookup yields CDR1 SGHDN and CDR2 FVKESK. Trimming took off 5 bases at V and 3 bases at J, with 11 bases between the two ends. CDR3 nucleotide sequence: TGTGCCAGCAGCGCAGGACTGATCTACGAGCAGTACTTC. This codes for CASSAGLIYEQYF.

V usage is TRBV5-1 and J usage is TRBJ2-1; possibly TRBD1 for D (5 bases). The germline V and J ends were trimmed by 4 bases and 7 bases, with 15 bases remaining between them. The CDR3 extends over 14 amino acids. The germline V gene has CDR1 SGHRS and CDR2 YFSETQ. CDR3 loop: CASSLDRVRNEQFF. For the CDR3, the DNA is TGCGCCAGCAGCCTTGACAGAGTAAGGAATGAGCAGTTCTTC. The full variable domain, its missing parts supplied by reference TRBV5-1 and TRBJ2-1, is KAGVTQTPRYLIKTRGQQVTLSCSPISGHRSVSWYQQTPGQGLQFLFEYFSETQRNKGNFPGRFSGRQFSNSRSEMNVSTLELGDSALYLCASSLDRVRNEQFFGPGTRLTVL.

The chain uses TRBV7-9 and TRBJ1-5; D possibly corresponds to TRBD1 (6 bases). This CDR3 comprises 15 residues. Germline-derived CDR1 and CDR2 are SEHNR and FQNEAQ (reference sequence). The V end lost 4 bases, the J end lost 0 bases, and 10 bases lay between the germline ends. CDR3 loop: CASSSTGNSNQPQHF. The CDR3 coding sequence is TGTGCCAGCAGCTCAACAGGGAATAGCAATCAGCCCCAGCATTTT.

This chain connects TRBV6-5 to TRBJ2-3; TRBD1 agrees at 7 bases. Germline trimming cut 2 bases from V and 4 bases from J; bases unmatched to any gene: 6. The CDR3 extends over 15 amino acids. CDR1 and CDR2 from the germline V gene are MNHEY and SVGAGI. The CDR3 nucleotides are TGTGCCAGCAGTTACGGGCCAGGGGGACCAGATACGCAGTATTTT. Protein product: CASSYGPGGPDTQYF.

CDR3 in DNA: TGTGCCAGTAGTCCCAGGGACAGGGGGCGCGGTGAGAGGGGAAAACTGTTTTTT. This sequence encodes CASSPRDRGRGERGKLFF. The chain couples TRBV19 to TRBJ1-4, with 12 nucleotides matching TRBD1. Germline V gene data show CDR1 as LNHDA and CDR2 as SQIVND (reference sequence). V lost 5 bases, J lost 10 bases, and 17 bases stayed unmatched. This CDR3 has 18 residues.

The CDR3 sequence is CASSPTSGRAGYNEQFF. The CDR3 DNA reads as TGTGCCAGCAGCCCGACTAGCGGGAGGGCCGGATACAATGAGCAGTTCTTC. V and J are TRBV14 and TRBJ2-1, with TRBD2 matching 14 bases. Trimming at V came to 4 bases and at J to 4 bases, leaving 6 bases not matched to a gene. The CDR3 consists of 17 residues. The V gene's germline CDR1 is SGHDN and CDR2 FVKESK.